The 17 T cell receptor beta chains reported below all come from one sample, sequenced in a study of T cell clones after liver transplantation. Produced via immunoSEQ multiplex PCR; TCRdb's table is partial and in-frame only. Of a few thousand clones listed, about 40% were seen once; the top ten hold about 13%. Antigens of these TCRs are unknown. Proliferating CFSE-low MLR cells were sequenced to define alloreactive TCRbeta sequences. The specimen sequenced was CD4+ T cells from cultured PBMCs. The receptors originated from a human patient who received a liver transplant. Some T cells may be provided by the graft donor.

Sample share makes this clone medium-sized (0.01 to 0.1%). The chain employs TRBV5-1 and TRBJ1-5; possible D gene TRBD1, 6 bases. Germline values: CDR1 SGHRS, CDR2 YFSETQ. Trimming left V 0 bases short and J 5 bases short, with 9 bases between. The CDR3 spans 14 residues. CDR3 protein: CASSLAGEDQPQHF. The CDR3 nucleotides read TGCGCCAGCAGCTTGGCAGGGGAGGATCAGCCCCAGCATTTT.

This clone is labeled as medium-sized (0.01 to 0.1%). The CDR3 spells CASSLDGPETQYF. The CDR3 coding sequence is TGTGCCAGCAGTTTAGACGGGCCAGAGACCCAGTACTTC. The rearrangement links TRBV27 to TRBJ2-5; the D is unclear. Germline loops: CDR1 MNHEY, CDR2 SMNVEV (reference sequence). The CDR3 has 13 amino acids. Deletions cut 2 bases from V and 4 bases from J, with 8 bases between.

This clone is classed as medium-sized. The chain combines TRBV2 with TRBJ1-1, with D maybe TRBD1 (6 bases). Trimming removed 6 bases from V and 3 bases from J, with 14 bases in between. The CDR3 sequence is 14 residues long. Germline V CDR1 and CDR2: SNHLY, FYNNEI. The CDR3 protein is CASRFQGRDTEAFF. DNA of the CDR3: TGTGCCAGCAGGTTCCAGGGGAGGGACACTGAAGCTTTCTTT.

The chain uses TRBV29-1 and TRBJ2-4, with TRBD2 matching over 10 bases. After removal of 1 base from V and 5 bases from J, the junction contained 8 bases not matched to a gene. The germline V gene has CDR1 SQVTM and CDR2 ANQGSEA. The CDR3 covers 16 residues. The CDR3 DNA is TGCAGCGTTGAAGGTCTAGCGGGAGAGGGGGAAAACATTCAGTACTTC. It encodes CSVEGLAGEGENIQYF.

The chain combines TRBV4-3 with TRBJ1-4; D gene ambiguous. Germline loops: CDR1 LGHNA, CDR2 YSLEER. V dropped 1 base and J dropped 4 bases, with 10 bases sitting between them. CDR3 length: 15 residues. The CDR3 reads CASSQGLGINEKLFF. The CDR3 coding sequence is TGCGCCAGCAGCCAAGGATTGGGAATTAATGAAAAACTGTTTTTT.

This clone turned up a few times. As DNA, the CDR3 is TGTGCCAGCAGCCAAGATGGGACCCGCGACAATGAGCAGTTCTTC. As protein: CASSQDGTRDNEQFF. The chain couples TRBV4-2 to TRBJ2-1; perhaps D is TRBD1 or TRBD2 (5 bases each). Germline V CDR1 and CDR2: LGHNA, YNFKEQ. The CDR3 loop spans 15 amino acids. The V end lost 0 bases, the J end lost 5 bases, and 11 bases lay between the germline ends.

This clone was seen only once. This chain links TRBV10-1 with TRBJ2-2; possibly TRBD2 for D (6 bases). V lost 8 bases and J 6 bases, leaving 19 bases between the germline ends. This CDR3 contains 15 residues. From germline, CDR1 is WNHNN and CDR2 SYGVQD (reference sequence). The CDR3 loop reads CASAIGGPGAGELFF. The CDR3 nucleotides are TGCGCCAGCGCCATCGGAGGGCCGGGTGCCGGGGAGCTGTTTTTT.

The rearrangement links TRBV5-1 to TRBJ1-2; D unclear. Germline V lookup: CDR1 SGHRS, CDR2 YFSETQ. V lost 3 bases and J 4 bases, leaving 10 bases between the germline ends. This CDR3 comprises 13 residues. The CDR3 loop is CASSSSPAYGYTF. In DNA form, the CDR3 reads TGCGCCAGCAGCTCCTCGCCAGCCTATGGCTACACCTTC.

The chain links TRBV5-1 to TRBJ2-3; D may be TRBD2 (6 bases). Germline loops: CDR1 SGHRS, CDR2 YFSETQ. The CDR3 covers 14 residues. Trimming cost V 7 bases and J 4 bases, with 16 bases left between them. The CDR3 DNA reads as TGCGCCAGCGGCACGGGAGATGCTTCAGATACGCAGTATTTT. It specifies CASGTGDASDTQYF.

This clone was recorded a few times. V is TRBV7-2 and J is TRBJ2-3; D possibly corresponds to TRBD1 (5 bases). Germline values: CDR1 SGHTA, CDR2 FQGNSA. V lost 1 base, J lost 0 bases, and 11 bases lay in between. CDR3 length: 16 amino acids. The DNA of the CDR3 is TGTGCCAGCAGCTTAGGCGCAGGGATTAGCACAGATACGCAGTATTTT. Translating it yields CASSLGAGISTDTQYF.

This chain joins TRBV6-5 and TRBJ2-7; D remains ambiguous. V was cut by 6 bases and J by 7 bases, with 10 bases left in between. In germline, CDR1 is MNHEY, CDR2 SVGAGI. CDR3 length: 11 amino acids. CDR3 coding DNA: TGTGCCAGCAGAATGTTACAGGAGCAGTACTTC. Translation gives CASRMLQEQYF.

The rearrangement joins TRBV28 to TRBJ2-2; no firm D call. CDR3 size: 13 residues. The V end lost 6 bases, the J end lost 5 bases, and 10 bases lay between the germline ends. Germline CDR1 and CDR2: MDHEN and SYDVKM. CDR3 amino acids: CASRVDPTGELFF. CDR3 DNA sequence: TGTGCCAGCAGAGTAGATCCGACCGGGGAGCTGTTTTTT.

The V and J genes are TRBV5-6 and TRBJ2-4, with TRBD1 matching 10 bases. Per germline, CDR1 SGHDT and CDR2 YYEEEE. J was trimmed by 6 bases and V by 4 bases; bases with no gene match: 10. CDR3 length equals 16 residues. CDR3 DNA sequence: TGTGCCAGCAGCCGCTTGGGGACAGGGGATGGAAACATTCAGTACTTC. Amino acid sequence: CASSRLGTGDGNIQYF.

This chain joins TRBV2 and TRBJ2-7, with D possibly TRBD2 on 5 matching bases. CDR3 size: 12 residues. Looked up from germline, CDR1 is SNHLY and CDR2 is FYNNEI. V was pared by 5 bases and J by 6 bases, with 11 bases between. DNA for the CDR3: TGTGCCAGCAGTCCCGGGGATCGCGAGCAGTACTTC. This encodes CASSPGDREQYF. Using reference TRBV2 and TRBJ2-7 for the parts outside the CDR3, the full variable domain is EPEVTQTPSHQVTQMGQEVILRCVPISNHLYFYWYRQILGQKVEFLVSFYNNEISEKSEIFDDQFSVERPDGSNFTLKIRSTKLEDSAMYFCASSPGDREQYFGPGTRLTVT.

The V call is TRBV11-3, the J call TRBJ1-1; a weak D match, TRBD1 (6 bases). Germline V gene sequence: CDR1 SGHNT, CDR2 YENEEA. There are 15 residues in the CDR3. The ends were cut back, 5 bases at V and 0 bases at J, with 13 bases in the middle. The CDR3: CASSTTGAMNTEAFF. The CDR3 DNA sequence: TGTGCCAGCAGCACGACAGGAGCCATGAACACTGAAGCTTTCTTT.

The CDR3 protein is CASSIGQGRSFF. The CDR3 DNA is TGTGCCAGTAGTATAGGGCAGGGCCGGTCGTTCTTC. The chain links TRBV19 to TRBJ2-1; D perhaps matches TRBD1 (5 bases). V lost 1 base and J 15 bases, leaving 13 bases between the germline ends. The CDR3 loop spans 12 amino acids. Germline V CDR1 and CDR2: LNHDA, SQIVND (reference sequence).

This clone occurred a few times. The chain has TRBV11-1 and TRBJ2-3; D is unresolved. Per germline, CDR1 SGHAT and CDR2 FQDESV (reference sequence). Trimming removed 5 bases from V and 0 bases from J, with 12 bases in between. The CDR3 sequence is 15 residues long. This chain's CDR3 is CASSRDLFSTDTQYF. The DNA for the CDR3 is TGTGCCAGCAGCCGCGACCTTTTTAGCACAGATACGCAGTATTTT.